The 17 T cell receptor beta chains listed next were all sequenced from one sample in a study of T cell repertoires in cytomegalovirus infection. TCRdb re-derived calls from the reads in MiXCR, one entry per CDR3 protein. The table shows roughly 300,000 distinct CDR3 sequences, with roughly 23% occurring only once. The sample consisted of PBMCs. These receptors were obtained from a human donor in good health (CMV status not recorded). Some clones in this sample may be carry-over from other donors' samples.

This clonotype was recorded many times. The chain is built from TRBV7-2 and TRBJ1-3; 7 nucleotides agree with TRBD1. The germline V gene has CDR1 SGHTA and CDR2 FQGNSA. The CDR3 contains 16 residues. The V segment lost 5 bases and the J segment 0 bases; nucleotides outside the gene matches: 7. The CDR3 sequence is CASSPRQGPSGNTIYF. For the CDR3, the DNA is TGTGCCAGCAGCCCCCGACAGGGTCCCTCTGGAAACACCATATATTTT.

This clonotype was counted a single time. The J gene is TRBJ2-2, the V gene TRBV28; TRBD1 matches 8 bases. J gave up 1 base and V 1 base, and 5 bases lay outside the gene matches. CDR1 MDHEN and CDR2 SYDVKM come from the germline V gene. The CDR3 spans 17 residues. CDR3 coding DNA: TGTGCCAGCAGTTTATCGGCAGGACAGGGGAACACCGGGGAGCTGTTTTTT. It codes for CASSLSAGQGNTGELFF.

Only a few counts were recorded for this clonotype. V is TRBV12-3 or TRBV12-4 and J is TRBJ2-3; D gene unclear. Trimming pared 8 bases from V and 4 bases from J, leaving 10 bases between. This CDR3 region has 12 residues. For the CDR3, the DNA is TGTGCCAGCGGTCGGTTAGCAGATACGCAGTATTTT. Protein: CASGRLADTQYF.

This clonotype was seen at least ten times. CDR3 coding DNA: TGTGCCAGCAGCTTAGAAGTCGGCAGGGGGAAGGTTGCCGGGGAGCTGTTTTTT. Translation gives CASSLEVGRGKVAGELFF. The chain joins TRBV7-9 to TRBJ2-2; 7 nucleotides agree with TRBD1. The CDR3 sequence is 18 residues long. CDR1 and CDR2 from the germline V gene are SEHNR and FQNEAQ (reference sequence). The V segment lost 1 base and the J segment 6 bases; nucleotides outside the gene matches: 14.

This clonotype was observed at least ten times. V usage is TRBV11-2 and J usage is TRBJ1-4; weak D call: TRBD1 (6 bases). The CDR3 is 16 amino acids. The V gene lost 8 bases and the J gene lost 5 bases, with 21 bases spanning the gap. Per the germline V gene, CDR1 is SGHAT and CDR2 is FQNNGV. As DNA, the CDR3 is TGTGCCAGCGGGACACCGGTGGGTGGAACGAATGAAAAACTGTTTTTT. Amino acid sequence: CASGTPVGGTNEKLFF.

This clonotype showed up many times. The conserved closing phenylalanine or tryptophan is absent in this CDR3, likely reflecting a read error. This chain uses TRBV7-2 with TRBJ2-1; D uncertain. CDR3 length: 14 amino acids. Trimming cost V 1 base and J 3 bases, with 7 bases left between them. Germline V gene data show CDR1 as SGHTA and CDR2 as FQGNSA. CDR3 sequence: CASSLDGYYNEQFL. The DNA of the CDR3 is TGTGCCAGCAGCTTAGACGGATACTACAATGAGCAGTTCCTC.

The CDR3 DNA reads as TGCGCCAGCAGCCCTGCCGGGAACATTCAGTACTTC. It is translated as CASSPAGNIQYF. The chain employs TRBV5-1 and TRBJ2-4; D remains unclear. The CDR3 runs 12 residues. Germline values: CDR1 SGHRS, CDR2 YFSETQ. Trimming took 4 bases from V and 7 from J, leaving 9 bases between them.

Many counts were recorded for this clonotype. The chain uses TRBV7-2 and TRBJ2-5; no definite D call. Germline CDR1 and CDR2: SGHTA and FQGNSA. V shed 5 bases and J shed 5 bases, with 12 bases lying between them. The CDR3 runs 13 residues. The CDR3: CASSPLWRETQYF. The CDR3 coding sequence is TGTGCCAGCAGCCCCCTTTGGCGGGAGACCCAGTACTTC.

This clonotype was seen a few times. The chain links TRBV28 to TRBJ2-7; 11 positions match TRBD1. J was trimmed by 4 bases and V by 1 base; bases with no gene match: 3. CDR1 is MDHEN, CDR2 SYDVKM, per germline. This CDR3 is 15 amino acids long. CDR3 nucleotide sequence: TGTGCCAGCAGTTTATATGGGACAGGGGGATACGAGCAGTACTTC. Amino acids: CASSLYGTGGYEQYF.

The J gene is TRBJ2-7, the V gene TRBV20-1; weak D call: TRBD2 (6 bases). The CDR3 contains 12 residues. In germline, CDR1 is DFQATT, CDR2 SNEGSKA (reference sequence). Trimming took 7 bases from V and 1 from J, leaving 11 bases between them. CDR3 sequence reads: CSVPGASYEQYF. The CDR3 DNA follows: TGCAGTGTTCCGGGAGCGTCCTACGAGCAGTACTTC.

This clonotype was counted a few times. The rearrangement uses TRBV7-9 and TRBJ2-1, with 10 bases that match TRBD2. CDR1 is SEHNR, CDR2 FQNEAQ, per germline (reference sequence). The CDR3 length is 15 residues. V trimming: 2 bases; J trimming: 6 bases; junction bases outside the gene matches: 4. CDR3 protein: CASSLSGGVFNEQFF. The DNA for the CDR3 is TGTGCCAGCAGCTTAAGCGGGGGGGTCTTCAATGAGCAGTTCTTC. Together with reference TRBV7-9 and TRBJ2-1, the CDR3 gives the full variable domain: DTGVSQNPRHKITKRGQNVTFRCDPISEHNRLYWYRQTLGQGPEFLTYFQNEAQLEKSRLLSDRFSAERPKGSFSTLEIQRTEQGDSAMYLCASSLSGGVFNEQFFGPGTRLTVL.

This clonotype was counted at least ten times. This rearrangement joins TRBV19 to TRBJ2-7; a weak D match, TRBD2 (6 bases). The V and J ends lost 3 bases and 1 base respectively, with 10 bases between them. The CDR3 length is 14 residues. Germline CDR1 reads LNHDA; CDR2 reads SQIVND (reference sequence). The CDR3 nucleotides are TGTGCCAGTAGTATTATCGGGGGATCCTACGAGCAGTACTTC. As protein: CASSIIGGSYEQYF.

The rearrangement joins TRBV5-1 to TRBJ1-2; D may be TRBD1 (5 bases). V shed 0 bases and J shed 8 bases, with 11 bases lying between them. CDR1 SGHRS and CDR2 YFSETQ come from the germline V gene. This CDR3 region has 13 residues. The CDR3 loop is CASSLESGEGYTF. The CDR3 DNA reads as TGCGCCAGCAGCTTGGAATCGGGGGAAGGCTACACCTTC.

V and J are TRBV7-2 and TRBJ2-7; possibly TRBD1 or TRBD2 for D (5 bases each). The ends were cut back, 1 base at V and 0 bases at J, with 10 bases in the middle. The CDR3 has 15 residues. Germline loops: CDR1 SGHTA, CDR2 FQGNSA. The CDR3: CASSLGRDASYEQYF. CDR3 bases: TGTGCCAGCAGCTTAGGCCGGGACGCCTCCTACGAGCAGTACTTC.

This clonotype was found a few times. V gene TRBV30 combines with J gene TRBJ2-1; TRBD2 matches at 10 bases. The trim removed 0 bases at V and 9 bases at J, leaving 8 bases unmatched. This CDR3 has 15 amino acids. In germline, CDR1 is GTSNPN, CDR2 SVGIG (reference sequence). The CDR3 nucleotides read TGTGCCTGGAGTGTTGGCCTAGCGGGAGTCGGTGAGCAGTTCTTC. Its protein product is CAWSVGLAGVGEQFF. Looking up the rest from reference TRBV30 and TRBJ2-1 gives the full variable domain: SQTIHQWPATLVQPVGSPLSLECTVEGTSNPNLYWYRQAAGRGLQLLFYSVGIGQISSEVPQNLSASRPQDRQFILSSKKLLLSDSGFYLCAWSVGLAGVGEQFFGPGTRLTVL.

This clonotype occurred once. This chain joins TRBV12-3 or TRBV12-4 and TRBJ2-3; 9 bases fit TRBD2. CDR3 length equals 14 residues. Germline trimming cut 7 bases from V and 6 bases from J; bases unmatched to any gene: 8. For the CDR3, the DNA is TGTGCCAGCACCCTAAGTAGCGGGAGTGATACGCAGTATTTT. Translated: CASTLSSGSDTQYF.

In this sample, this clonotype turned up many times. CDR3 sequence reads: CASSSRLAGGTDTQYF. The CDR3 DNA follows: TGTGCCAGCAGTTCTCGACTAGCGGGAGGCACAGATACGCAGTATTTT. The chain couples TRBV12-3 or TRBV12-4 to TRBJ2-3, with 12 bases identical to TRBD2. The CDR3 runs 16 residues. Trimming took 4 bases from V and 1 from J; bases not matched to a gene: 3.